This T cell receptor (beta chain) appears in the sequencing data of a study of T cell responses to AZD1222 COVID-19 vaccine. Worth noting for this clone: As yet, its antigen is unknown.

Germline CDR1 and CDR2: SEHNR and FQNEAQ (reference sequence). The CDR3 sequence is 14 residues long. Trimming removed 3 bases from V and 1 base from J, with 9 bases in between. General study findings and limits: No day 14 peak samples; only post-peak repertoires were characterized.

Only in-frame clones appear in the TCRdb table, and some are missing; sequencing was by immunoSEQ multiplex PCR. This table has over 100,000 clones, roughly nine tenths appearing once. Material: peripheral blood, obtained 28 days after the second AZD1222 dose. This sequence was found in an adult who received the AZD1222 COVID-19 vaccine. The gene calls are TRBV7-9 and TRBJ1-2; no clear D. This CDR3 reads CASSLLDGNYGYTF. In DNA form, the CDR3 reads TGTGCCAGCAGCTTGTTGGACGGTAACTATGGCTACACCTTC.